Here is one T cell receptor (beta chain) with its context. The PCR employed 60 Vbeta primers together with 13 Jbeta primers. The protocol was immunoSEQ multiplex PCR, while the TCRdb copy is restricted to in-frame clones and leaves out a portion. The repertoire holds more than 90,000 clones, with roughly 63% as singletons. The sample comes from a study of cytomegalovirus exposure and HLA in healthy donors. The donors comprised healthy bone marrow donors. This CDR3 comprises 11 residues. V lost 7 bases and J lost 6, with 6 bases in between. CDR1 and CDR2 (germline): MNHEY, SVGAGI. This TCR came from a boy younger than 18 in good health and CMV-seropositive. The sample taken for sequencing was PBMCs. The chain recombines TRBV6-5 with TRBJ2-2, with D hard to call. This chain's CDR3 is CASTPAGELFF. CDR3 in DNA: TGTGCCAGCACCCCGGCCGGGGAGCTGTTTTTT.